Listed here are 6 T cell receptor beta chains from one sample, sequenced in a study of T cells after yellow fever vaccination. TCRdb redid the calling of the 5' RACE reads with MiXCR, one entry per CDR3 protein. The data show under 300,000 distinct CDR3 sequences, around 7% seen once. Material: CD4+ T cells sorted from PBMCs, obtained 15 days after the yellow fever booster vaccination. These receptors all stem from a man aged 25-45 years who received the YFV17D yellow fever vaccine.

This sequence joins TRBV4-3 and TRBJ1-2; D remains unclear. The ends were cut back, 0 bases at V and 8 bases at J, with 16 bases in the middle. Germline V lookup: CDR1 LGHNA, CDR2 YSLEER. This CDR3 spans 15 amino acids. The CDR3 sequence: CASSQEVGSIGGYTF. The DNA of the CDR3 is TGCGCCAGCAGCCAAGAAGTGGGGTCTATAGGAGGCTACACCTTC.

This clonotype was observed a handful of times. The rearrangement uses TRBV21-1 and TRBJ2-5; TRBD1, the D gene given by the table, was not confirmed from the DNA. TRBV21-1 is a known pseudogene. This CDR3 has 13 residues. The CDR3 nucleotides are TGTGCCACCGGTACGCCGGGAGACCGAGGACACGTCTTC. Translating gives CATGTPGDRGHVF.

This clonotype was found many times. The CDR3, as DNA: TGCAGCGTCACTCGGACCCCTGAGCAGTATTTT. This sequence encodes CSVTRTPEQYF. The J gene is TRBJ2-3, the V gene TRBV29-1; D gene uncertain. Germline assignment: CDR1 SQVTM and CDR2 ANQGSEA. The CDR3 is 11 residues long. Trimming took 6 bases from V and 11 from J, leaving 15 bases between them.

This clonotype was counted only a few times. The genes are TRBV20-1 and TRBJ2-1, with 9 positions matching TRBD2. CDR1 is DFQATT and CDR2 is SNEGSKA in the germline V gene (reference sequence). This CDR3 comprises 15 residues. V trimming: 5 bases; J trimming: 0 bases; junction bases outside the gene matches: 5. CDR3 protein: CSARSGSSSYNEQFF. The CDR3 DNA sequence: TGCAGTGCTCGTAGCGGGAGTAGCTCCTACAATGAGCAGTTCTTC.

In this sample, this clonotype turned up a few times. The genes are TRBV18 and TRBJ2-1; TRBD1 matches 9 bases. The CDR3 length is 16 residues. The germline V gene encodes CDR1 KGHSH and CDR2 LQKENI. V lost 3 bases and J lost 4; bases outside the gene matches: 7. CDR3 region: CASSPSTGGVYNEQFF. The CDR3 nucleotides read TGTGCCAGCTCACCCTCTACAGGGGGCGTGTACAATGAGCAGTTCTTC. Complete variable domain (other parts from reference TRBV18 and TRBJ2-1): NAGVMQNPRHLVRRRGQEARLRCSPMKGHSHVYWYRQLPEEGLKFMVYLQKENIIDESGMPKERFSAEFPKEGPSILRIQQVVRGDSAAYFCASSPSTGGVYNEQFFGPGTRLTVL.

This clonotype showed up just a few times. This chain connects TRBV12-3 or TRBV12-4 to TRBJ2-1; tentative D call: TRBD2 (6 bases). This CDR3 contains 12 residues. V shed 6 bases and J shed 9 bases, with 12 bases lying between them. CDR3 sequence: CASSPWGGEQFF. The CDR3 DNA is TGTGCCAGCAGCCCCTGGGGAGGTGAGCAGTTCTTC.